This T cell receptor beta chain was retrieved from a study of blood T cells in healthy people across ages. Study-level points and caveats: Significant beta diversity loss was already apparent by age approximately 42, declining roughly linearly.

Comment on this clonotype: Its matching antigen is unknown.

Drawing of peripheral blood yielded 8.5 to 10 milliliters from each donor. Then a second PCR, running about 6 to 12 cycles, was carried out with a sample-barcoded 5' primer and a J-beta primer mix. A template-switch adaptor containing 12 random nucleotides labeled each cDNA molecule. Each CDR3 protein is one row after TCRdb ran MiXCR on the 5' RACE reads. The sample yields about 1,600,000 distinct CDR3 sequences, approximately 40% seen once. What was sequenced was blood. This clonotype was sampled from a woman aged 18-29 years in good health.

The CDR3 DNA is TGCAGCGTGGGGGAGTCCTATAATTCACCCCTCCACTTT. Translation: CSVGESYNSPLHF. The V call is TRBV29-1, the J call TRBJ1-6, with a tentative D call TRBD1 (5 bases). Trimming pared 6 bases from V and 1 base from J, leaving 7 bases between. The CDR3 runs 13 residues. CDR1 and CDR2 (germline): SQVTM, ANQGSEA.